One and the same sample provided the 24 T cell receptor beta chains below, sequenced in a study of shared clonotypes between healthy human individuals. Here immunoSEQ multiplex PCR was the method, and the copy in TCRdb shows in-frame clones only, minus some. The data show over a million clones, around 82% seen once. The sequenced sample was memory CD4+ T cells from PBMCs. Subset: CD45RA-negative fraction. The source is a young man in good health. Some clones in this sample may be carry-over from other donors' samples.

This clone was observed a single time. The CDR3 coding sequence is TGTGCCAGCAGTCTCCCATCTGCTAACACTGAAGCTTTCTTT. It yields the protein CASSLPSANTEAFF. The J gene is TRBJ1-1, the V gene TRBV28; D unresolved. In germline, CDR1 is MDHEN, CDR2 SYDVKM. The V end was cut by 5 bases, the J end by 2 bases, with 12 bases between. CDR3 size: 14 residues.

This chain connects TRBV29-1 to TRBJ2-3, with D possibly matching TRBD1 (6 bases). This CDR3 has 14 residues. CDR1 is SQVTM, CDR2 ANQGSEA, per germline. The germline V and J ends were trimmed by 6 bases and 0 bases, with 13 bases remaining between them. CDR3 region: CSVLRDTSTDTQYF. The CDR3 bases are TGCAGCGTACTCCGGGACACGAGCACAGATACGCAGTATTTT.

The V and J genes are TRBV28 and TRBJ2-2; D perhaps matches TRBD1 (6 bases). V was cut by 5 bases and J by 6 bases, with 16 bases left in between. Germline values: CDR1 MDHEN, CDR2 SYDVKM. The CDR3 has 15 amino acids. The CDR3 DNA reads TGTGCCAGCAGTCAACACCGCAGGGGAGCCGGGGAGCTGTTTTTT. The encoded protein is CASSQHRRGAGELFF.

This rearrangement joins TRBV18 to TRBJ2-1; TRBD2 agrees at 7 bases. Looked up from germline, CDR1 is KGHSH and CDR2 is LQKENI. This CDR3 is 15 amino acids long. Trimming at V came to 3 bases and at J to 4 bases, leaving 6 bases not matched to a gene. The CDR3: CASSPSWGGYNEQFF. As DNA, the CDR3 is TGTGCCAGCTCACCCTCCTGGGGGGGATACAATGAGCAGTTCTTC.

The chain couples TRBV27 to TRBJ1-5; no definite D call. CDR3 size: 15 residues. Trimming pared 5 bases from V and 11 bases from J, leaving 22 bases between. The V gene's germline CDR1 is MNHEY and CDR2 SMNVEV (reference sequence). This chain's CDR3 is CASSRDQTPLWAQHF. The CDR3 nucleotides are TGTGCCAGCAGTCGGGATCAAACACCTCTATGGGCCCAGCATTTT.

The genes are TRBV19 and TRBJ2-7; 8 bases are a match to TRBD2. V shed 11 bases and J 0 bases; nucleotides not matched to a gene: 3. The germline gives CDR1 LNHDA, CDR2 SQIVND (reference sequence). The CDR3 runs 12 residues. The CDR3 sequence: CASTSASYEQYF. The CDR3 bases are TGTGCCTCGACTAGCGCCTCCTACGAGCAGTACTTC.

Only one count was recorded for this clone. The sample has other DNA sequences that encode this CDR3 too. The chain employs TRBV5-6 and TRBJ2-3; 9 nucleotides agree with TRBD2. With 0 bases clipped from V and 1 base from J, the junction kept 0 bases outside the gene matches. The CDR3 spans 15 residues. Germline CDR1 reads SGHDT; CDR2 reads YYEEEE. CDR3 DNA: TGTGCCAGCAGCTTGGTAGCGGGAGGCACAGATACGCAGTATTTT. Translating it yields CASSLVAGGTDTQYF. Together with reference TRBV5-6 and TRBJ2-3, the CDR3 gives the full variable domain: DAGVTQSPTHLIKTRGQQVTLRCSPKSGHDTVSWYQQALGQGPQFIFQYYEEEERQRGNFPDRFSGHQFPNYSSELNVNALLLGDSALYLCASSLVAGGTDTQYFGPGTRLTVL.

The chain has TRBV11-2 and TRBJ2-1, with a possible D match to TRBD1 (5 bases). Between the trimmed V and J ends, which lost 5 bases and 1 base, there was a span of 18 bases. This CDR3 has 17 amino acids. Per germline, CDR1 SGHAT and CDR2 FQNNGV. As DNA, the CDR3 is TGTGCCAGCAGCCCGTTGGGGCCCCCTGGGTCCTACAATGAGCAGTTCTTC. Residues: CASSPLGPPGSYNEQFF.

CDR3 sequence reads: CAISVGKGAGEKLFF. The CDR3, as DNA: TGTGCCATCAGTGTCGGGAAGGGGGCGGGTGAAAAACTGTTTTTT. The rearrangement uses TRBV10-3 and TRBJ1-4, with 7 bases matching TRBD1. V dropped 4 bases and J dropped 7; count of bases not matched to a gene: 9. CDR1 is ENHRY and CDR2 is SYGVKD in the germline V gene. There are 15 residues in the CDR3.

V is TRBV5-1 and J is TRBJ2-7; 10 positions agree with TRBD1. V trimming: 3 bases; J trimming: 6 bases; junction bases outside the gene matches: 6. The CDR3 is 14 residues long. CDR1 and CDR2 (germline): SGHRS, YFSETQ. CDR3 bases: TGCGCCAGCAGCTCCGTGACAGGGGGCAGCGAGCAGTACTTC. Its translation is CASSSVTGGSEQYF.

The chain employs TRBV27 and TRBJ2-2; D gene unclear. The ends were cut back, 5 bases at V and 1 base at J, with 11 bases in the middle. This CDR3 comprises 15 residues. CDR1 and CDR2 from the germline V gene are MNHEY and SMNVEV (reference sequence). This chain's CDR3 is CASSRKSLNTGELFF. The CDR3 nucleotides are TGTGCCAGCAGTCGAAAAAGCCTGAACACCGGGGAGCTGTTTTTT.

The chain links TRBV5-5 to TRBJ1-3; D is unresolved. This CDR3 contains 12 residues. CDR1 SGHKS and CDR2 YYEKEE come from the germline V gene (reference sequence). V was clipped by 1 base and J by 6 bases, with 5 bases between them. CDR3 nucleotide sequence: TGTGCCAGCAGCTTGTCGGTAAACACCATATATTTT. Its translation is CASSLSVNTIYF.

The table lists this clone with a count of one. This rearrangement joins TRBV7-3 to TRBJ1-1, with D possibly being TRBD1 (6 bases). The length of the CDR3 is 15 residues. Germline loops: CDR1 SGHTA, CDR2 FQGTGA. V gave up 2 bases and J gave up 1 base, with 11 bases separating them. CDR3 nucleotides: TGTGCCAGCAGCTTATCAGGGGTAAGGAACACTGAAGCTTTCTTT. It translates to CASSLSGVRNTEAFF.

The chain links TRBV27 to TRBJ1-4; perhaps TRBD1 as D (6 bases). Germline CDR1 is MNHEY and CDR2 is SMNVEV (reference sequence). The CDR3 runs 15 residues. V gave up 6 bases and J gave up 2 bases, with 13 bases separating them. This CDR3 reads CASRKGGLTNEKLFF. The CDR3 DNA reads as TGTGCCAGCAGGAAAGGGGGACTGACTAATGAAAAACTGTTTTTT.

Regarding this clone: This specimen includes other DNA sequences encoding the same CDR3. This chain links TRBV18 with TRBJ2-5; D gene uncertain. Germline values: CDR1 KGHSH, CDR2 LQKENI. Trimming shortened V by 2 bases and J by 0 bases, and 4 bases separated the two germline ends. The CDR3 has 13 residues. DNA for the CDR3: TGTGCCAGCTCACCAGGAAACCAAGAGACCCAGTACTTC. Translating it yields CASSPGNQETQYF.

This sequence joins TRBV29-1 and TRBJ2-3; D is possibly TRBD1 or TRBD2 (5 bases each). V was clipped by 6 bases and J by 0 bases, with 10 bases between them. Germline CDR1 and CDR2: SQVTM and ANQGSEA. The CDR3 has 13 residues. The CDR3 reads CSVAWDSTDTQYF. The DNA for the CDR3 is TGCAGCGTAGCCTGGGACAGCACAGATACGCAGTATTTT.

The chain uses TRBV7-8 and TRBJ2-1, with 12 bases matching TRBD2. The CDR3 runs to 16 residues. Germline V gene data show CDR1 as SGHVS and CDR2 as FQNEAQ. V was pared by 6 bases and J by 0 bases, with 3 bases of the junction left unmatched. The CDR3 DNA is TGTGCCAGCAGTCGGACTAGCGGGAACTCCTACAATGAGCAGTTCTTC. Translation: CASSRTSGNSYNEQFF.

The gene calls are TRBV15 and TRBJ2-7, with TRBD1 as a possible D gene (6 bases). V gave up 2 bases and J gave up 4 bases, with 12 bases separating them. Germline values: CDR1 LNHNV, CDR2 YYDKDF (reference sequence). The CDR3 runs to 14 residues. The CDR3 reads CATSRLGQPYEQYF. The DNA for the CDR3 is TGTGCCACCAGCAGATTAGGACAGCCATACGAGCAGTACTTC.

The gene calls are TRBV11-3 and TRBJ2-1, with TRBD2 identical over 7 bases. The CDR3 length is 14 residues. The germline CDR1 and CDR2 sequences are SGHNT and YENEEA. With 1 base clipped from V and 9 bases from J, the junction kept 6 bases outside the gene matches. The CDR3 protein is CASSLGGGSGEQFF. In DNA form, the CDR3 reads TGTGCCAGCAGCTTAGGTGGCGGGAGCGGTGAGCAGTTCTTC.

The chain employs TRBV28 and TRBJ2-5; 8 bases map to TRBD1. With V trimmed by 5 bases and J by 7 bases, 12 bases remained unmatched. The CDR3 sequence is 15 residues long. CDR1 and CDR2 (germline): MDHEN, SYDVKM. CDR3 coding DNA: TGTGCCAGCAGTCCCTTGGACAGGGCCCTTGGGACCCAGTACTTC. This codes for CASSPLDRALGTQYF. Full variable domain (remainder filled in from reference TRBV28 and TRBJ2-5): DVKVTQSSRYLVKRTGEKVFLECVQDMDHENMFWYRQDPGLGLRLIYFSYDVKMKEKGDIPEGYSVSREKKERFSLILESASTNQTSMYLCASSPLDRALGTQYFGPGTRLLVL.

This clone appeared a few times. V gene TRBV30 combines with J gene TRBJ1-1; D possibly corresponds to TRBD1 (5 bases). Germline V gene sequence: CDR1 GTSNPN, CDR2 SVGIG (reference sequence). V lost 1 base and J lost 6, with 15 bases in between. There are 14 residues in the CDR3. The CDR3 reads CAWSAPTGGAEAFF. CDR3 nucleotides: TGTGCCTGGAGTGCCCCAACTGGGGGAGCTGAAGCTTTCTTT. The full variable domain, with the rest looked up from reference TRBV30 and TRBJ1-1, is SQTIHQWPATLVQPVGSPLSLECTVEGTSNPNLYWYRQAAGRGLQLLFYSVGIGQISSEVPQNLSASRPQDRQFILSSKKLLLSDSGFYLCAWSAPTGGAEAFFGQGTRLTVV.

The chain uses TRBV5-3 and TRBJ2-3; TRBD2 aligns across 10 bases. TRBV5-3 counts as an open reading frame of uncertain function. V shed 6 bases and J 1 base; nucleotides not matched to a gene: 8. The CDR3 has 16 residues. The CDR3 sequence is CARTTPLAGGTDTQYF. DNA of the CDR3: TGTGCCAGAACTACACCTCTAGCGGGGGGCACAGATACGCAGTATTTT.

The chain has TRBV5-1 and TRBJ1-1, with D possibly TRBD1 on 6 matching bases. The germline gives CDR1 SGHRS, CDR2 YFSETQ. The CDR3 spans 15 residues. The germline V and J ends were trimmed by 2 bases and 3 bases, with 14 bases remaining between them. Here the CDR3 reads CASSLKTGTDTEAFF. In DNA, the CDR3 is TGCGCCAGCAGCTTAAAAACAGGGACGGACACTGAAGCTTTCTTT.

This rearrangement joins TRBV2 to TRBJ1-1; D uncertain. Germline V CDR1 and CDR2: SNHLY, FYNNEI. Trimming removed 5 bases from V and 2 bases from J, with 12 bases in between. CDR3 length: 14 residues. The CDR3 is CASSRYGSNTEAFF. The CDR3 DNA is TGTGCCAGCAGTCGTTACGGCTCTAACACTGAAGCTTTCTTT. The whole variable domain, filled in from reference TRBV2 and TRBJ1-1, reads EPEVTQTPSHQVTQMGQEVILRCVPISNHLYFYWYRQILGQKVEFLVSFYNNEISEKSEIFDDQFSVERPDGSNFTLKIRSTKLEDSAMYFCASSRYGSNTEAFFGQGTRLTVV.